Listed below are T cell receptor beta chains from one sample, sequenced in a study of cytomegalovirus exposure and HLA in healthy donors. The assay was immunoSEQ multiplex PCR, and TCRdb's table has in-frame clones only and misses some. The table has 150,000 to 200,000 clones, about 85% seen once. Sample: PBMCs. The receptor set was obtained from a male donor in good health and CMV-seropositive. The CDR3 runs from the conserved cysteine through the conserved F or W. D genes are given only for firm matches. Rows give clone size only sometimes, using once, few, many, or a class for an expanded clone.

-	TRBV25-1	TRBJ1-2	-	CASTQGKAGYTF	TGTGCCAGTACGCAGGGAAAGGCTGGCTACACCTTC
-	TRBV5-8	TRBJ2-3	TRBD2	CASQRLAGGVDTQYF	TGTGCCAGCCAAAGACTAGCGGGAGGTGTAGATACGCAGTATTTT
-	TRBV7-2	TRBJ2-7	-	CASSLEQGDEQYF	TGTGCCAGCAGCTTAGAACAGGGTGACGAGCAGTACTTC
-	TRBV7-9	TRBJ2-7	TRBD1	CASSTGTGWNEQYF	TGTGCCAGCAGCACAGGGACAGGGTGGAACGAGCAGTACTTC
-	TRBV13	TRBJ1-1	-	CASRPFDRPNTEAFF	TGTGCCAGCAGGCCTTTCGACAGGCCGAACACTGAAGCTTTCTTT
-	TRBV7-9	TRBJ2-1	TRBD1	CASSSMGAQGDNEQFF	TGTGCCAGCAGCTCCATGGGTGCCCAGGGGGACAATGAGCAGTTCTTC
-	TRBV20-1	TRBJ1-3	-	CSAPSGNTIYF	TGCAGTGCCCCCTCCGGAAACACCATATATTTT
-	TRBV28	TRBJ2-5	TRBD2	CASSSSGETQYF	TGTGCCAGCAGTTCTAGCGGTGAGACCCAGTACTTC
-	TRBV14	TRBJ2-3	TRBD2	CASSQDLRTSGRAGEDTQYF	TGTGCCAGCAGCCAAGATCTCCGAACTAGCGGGAGGGCCGGTGAAGATACGCAGTATTTT
-	TRBV7-8	TRBJ2-1	-	CASSLNAGAGNEQFF	TGTGCCAGCAGCTTAAACGCGGGGGCCGGCAATGAGCAGTTCTTC
-	TRBV28	TRBJ1-5	-	CASSLSPGGARNQPQHF	TGTGCCAGCAGTTTATCCCCGGGGGGGGCCCGAAATCAGCCCCAGCATTTT
-	TRBV29-1	TRBJ1-1	TRBD1	CSVATGGFMNTEAFF	TGCAGCGTGGCGACAGGGGGCTTTATGAACACTGAAGCTTTCTTT
-	TRBV6-1	TRBJ2-1	TRBD1	CASSEAGQGRNEQFF	TGTGCCAGCAGTGAAGCAGGACAGGGTCGGAATGAGCAGTTCTTC
-	TRBV21-1	TRBJ2-1	-	CAPWRREGSNEQFF	TGTGCCCCTTGGCGCCGGGAGGGGAGCAATGAGCAGTTCTTC
-	TRBV5-1	TRBJ1-2	TRBD1	CASSWGTGDGYTF	TGCGCCAGCAGCTGGGGGACAGGGGATGGCTACACCTTC
-	TRBV11-2	TRBJ2-7	TRBD1	CASSSTGGEQYF	TGTGCCAGCAGCTCAACAGGGGGCGAGCAGTACTTC
-	TRBV30	TRBJ1-5	-	CAWSPRQAGKGIQPQHF	TGTGCCTGGAGCCCTCGACAGGCCGGTAAAGGTATTCAGCCCCAGCATTTT
-	TRBV5-1	TRBJ2-7	TRBD1	CASSRQGTSYEQYF	TGCGCCAGCAGCCGACAGGGGACCTCCTACGAGCAGTACTTC
-	TRBV2	TRBJ2-1	-	CASSLQGLGYNEQFF	TGTGCCAGCAGTCTTCAGGGACTGGGGTACAATGAGCAGTTCTTC
-	TRBV29-1	TRBJ1-4	-	CSAQAANEKLFF	TGCAGCGCACAGGCTGCTAATGAAAAACTGTTTTTT
-	TRBV14	TRBJ2-6	TRBD2	CASSEGSGRRPGANVLTF	TGTGCCAGCAGCGAAGGTAGCGGGAGGCGTCCTGGGGCCAACGTCCTGACTTTC
-	TRBV27	TRBJ1-6	-	CASRGWGDSPLHF	TGTGCCAGCAGGGGGTGGGGGGATTCACCCCTCCACTTT
-	TRBV5-1	TRBJ2-7	TRBD2	CASSFWTSGYEQYF	TGCGCCAGCAGCTTTTGGACTAGCGGTTACGAGCAGTACTTC
-	TRBV7-6	TRBJ2-5	-	CASSPKGEQETQYF	TGTGCCAGCAGCCCCAAGGGGGAACAAGAGACCCAGTACTTC
-	TRBV28	TRBJ2-7	-	CASSLLGVVADEQYF	TGTGCCAGCAGTTTATTAGGGGTGGTGGCTGACGAGCAGTACTTC
-	TRBV19	TRBJ1-1	-	CASQLWYETEAFF	TGTGCCAGCCAACTTTGGTACGAAACTGAAGCTTTCTTT
-	TRBV6-5	TRBJ2-7	-	CASNRQPMGEQYF	TGTGCCAGCAACCGACAGCCTATGGGGGAGCAGTACTTC
-	TRBV30	TRBJ2-1	-	CAWSGTGNNEQFF	TGTGCCTGGAGTGGGACGGGAAACAATGAGCAGTTCTTC
-	TRBV30	TRBJ1-1	TRBD1	CAWRDRTGRTEAFF	TGTGCCTGGAGAGATCGGACAGGGCGAACTGAAGCTTTCTTT
-	TRBV6-5	TRBJ1-2	TRBD1	CASSYRTGGSTF	TGTGCCAGCAGTTACCGGACAGGGGGCAGCACCTTC
-	TRBV19	TRBJ2-7	-	CASSIIPGGEQYF	TGTGCCAGTAGTATAATTCCCGGGGGCGAGCAGTACTTC
-	TRBV2	TRBJ2-5	-	CASSLTGTRETQYF	TGTGCCAGCAGTCTAACCGGGACAAGAGAGACCCAGTACTTC
-	TRBV19	TRBJ2-3	-	CASKGTHFSDTQYF	TGTGCCAGTAAGGGGACACACTTCTCAGATACGCAGTATTTT
-	TRBV27	TRBJ1-4	TRBD1	CASSWTGAEYEKLFF	TGTGCCAGCAGTTGGACAGGGGCCGAATATGAAAAACTGTTTTTT
-	TRBV5-1	TRBJ1-2	-	CASSLGDPGGSGYTF	TGCGCCAGCAGCTTGGGAGACCCAGGTGGGAGTGGCTACACCTTC
-	TRBV19	TRBJ2-1	-	CASSIDHYSSGSGLEQFF	TGTGCCAGTAGTATAGATCACTATTCGAGTGGTAGCGGCCTTGAGCAGTTCTTC
-	TRBV7-3	TRBJ2-3	-	CASSQGTADTQYF	TGTGCCAGCAGCCAAGGGACTGCAGATACGCAGTATTTT
-	TRBV28	TRBJ2-2	TRBD2	CASWREGGELFF	TGTGCCAGCTGGCGGGAGGGCGGGGAGCTGTTTTTT
-	TRBV7-2	TRBJ1-4	TRBD1	CASSLTGEGGKLFF	TGTGCCAGCAGCTTGACAGGGGAGGGGGGAAAACTGTTTTTT
few	TRBV16	TRBJ1-4	-	CASSEANKEKLFF	TGTGCCAGCAGCGAGGCGAATAAGGAAAAACTGTTTTTT
-	TRBV18	TRBJ1-1	-	CASSPTVSNTEAFF	TGTGCCAGCTCACCCACTGTGTCGAACACTGAAGCTTTCTTT
-	TRBV29-1	TRBJ1-2	TRBD1	CSVLGTGDNYGYTF	TGCAGCGTTTTAGGGACAGGGGATAACTATGGCTACACCTTC
-	TRBV19	TRBJ1-5	TRBD1	CASSPGGIDQPQHF	TGTGCCAGTAGTCCAGGGGGCATCGATCAGCCCCAGCATTTT
-	TRBV27	TRBJ1-1	-	CASSFLAGEEAFF	TGTGCCAGCAGTTTTTTGGCGGGGGAAGAAGCTTTCTTT
few	TRBV7-2	TRBJ2-1	-	CASMGGTYNEQFF	TGTGCCAGCATGGGGGGAACCTACAATGAGCAGTTCTTC
-	TRBV28	TRBJ1-4	-	CASSLAGETTNEKLFF	TGTGCCAGCAGTTTGGCAGGGGAGACCACTAATGAAAAACTGTTTTTT
-	TRBV6-1	TRBJ2-6	-	CASSDQGTGANVLTF	TGTGCCAGCAGTGATCAGGGGACTGGGGCCAACGTCCTGACTTTC
few	TRBV14	TRBJ1-6	-	CASSSFNSPLHF	TGTGCCAGCAGCTCATTTAATTCACCCCTCCACTTT
-	TRBV9	TRBJ2-5	-	CASSLQFQETQYF	TGTGCCAGCAGCCTTCAGTTCCAAGAGACCCAGTACTTC
few	TRBV19	TRBJ1-4	-	CASSSEVARLFYATNEKLFF	TGTGCCAGTAGTAGCGAGGTGGCCCGATTGTTCTATGCAACTAATGAAAAACTGTTTTTT